The clone carrying this TCR beta chain was found once. No antigen is known for it. This record belongs to a study of radiation and T cells in renal cell carcinoma. Time point here: blood 2 weeks post-SBRT. Treatment denoted: 15 Gy SBRT to primary tumor, nephrectomy 4 weeks later. The study, taken as a whole, reports: In blood, top tumor clones expanded by 2 weeks, shrinking by 4.

Trimming removed 6 bases at V and 3 bases at J, with 18 bases between. Germline V gene data show CDR1 as SGHTA and CDR2 as FQGNSA. CDR3 size: 15 residues. Measured with immunoSEQ multiplex PCR; TCRdb has only the in-frame clones, and not every one. In the table there are 70,000 or so clones, about 81% of which are singletons. The chain employs TRBV7-2 and TRBJ2-7; D is possibly TRBD2 (7 bases). The sample consisted of blood, taken from a patient whose treatment included radiotherapy and nephrectomy. This receptor was taken from a man aged 55 to 70 with renal cell carcinoma. CDR3 region: CASSPGGGGGYEQYF. In DNA, the CDR3 is TGTGCCAGCAGTCCCGGAGGGGGAGGGGGCTACGAGCAGTACTTC.